The 22 T cell receptor beta chains below come from one sample, sequenced in a study of cytomegalovirus exposure and HLA in healthy donors. Repertoires were generated with immunoSEQ multiplex PCR, while TCRdb's copy carries only in-frame clones and drops some. The data hold 140,000 or so clones, with about nine tenths observed a single time. Material: PBMCs. Source of these receptors: a man between 18 and 35 years old in good health and CMV-seropositive.

The rearrangement joins TRBV6-1 to TRBJ2-3; weak D call: TRBD1 (5 bases). This CDR3 has 14 amino acids. Trimming took 4 bases from V and 4 from J, leaving 12 bases between them. The V gene's germline CDR1 is MNHNS and CDR2 SASEGT. CDR3 bases: TGTGCCAGCAGTGCTGGCAGGGCGGCAGATACGCAGTATTTT. Translation gives CASSAGRAADTQYF.

The rearrangement joins TRBV5-1 to TRBJ2-1, with TRBD1 identical over 7 bases. The CDR3 spans 15 residues. Germline CDR1 is SGHRS and CDR2 is YFSETQ. V lost 1 base, J lost 5 bases, and 6 bases stayed unmatched. As DNA, the CDR3 is TGCGCCAGCAGCTTGTTTGACAGGGTGGACAATGAGCAGTTCTTC. Its translation: CASSLFDRVDNEQFF.

The chain uses TRBV9 and TRBJ1-3, with D uncertain. Per the germline V gene, CDR1 is SGDLS and CDR2 is YYNGEE. This CDR3 region has 16 residues. V was cut by 0 bases and J by 2 bases, with 12 bases left in between. The CDR3 DNA follows: TGTGCCAGCAGCGTAGGGTCAGGACTTGCTGGAAACACCATATATTTT. Encoded protein: CASSVGSGLAGNTIYF.

The sample holds one count of this clone. This sequence joins TRBV7-9 and TRBJ2-1; 8 nucleotides agree with TRBD2. The germline V gene encodes CDR1 SEHNR and CDR2 FQNEAQ (reference sequence). The length of the CDR3 is 16 residues. V dropped 0 bases and J dropped 4; count of bases not matched to a gene: 5. CDR3 coding DNA: TGTGCCAGCAGCTTAGCGGCCGGGAGGGGTTACAATGAGCAGTTCTTC. It yields the protein CASSLAAGRGYNEQFF.

V gene TRBV27 combines with J gene TRBJ1-6, with D perhaps matching TRBD1 (6 bases). The CDR3 sequence is 16 residues long. The germline gives CDR1 MNHEY, CDR2 SMNVEV (reference sequence). The V end was cut by 3 bases, the J end by 6 bases, with 15 bases between. The CDR3 coding sequence is TGTGCCAGCAGTTTTTGGGGGGGCCGATCTAATTCACCCCTCCACTTT. This translates into CASSFWGGRSNSPLHF.

J is TRBJ2-1 and V is TRBV5-1; 11 bases line up with TRBD2. The germline V gene has CDR1 SGHRS and CDR2 YFSETQ. This CDR3 comprises 14 residues. Trimming removed 9 bases from V and 5 bases from J; junction bases left unmatched: 7. CDR3 coding DNA: TGCGCCACCGAGACTAGCGGGGTCAACAATGAGCAGTTCTTC. It translates to CATETSGVNNEQFF.

The chain has TRBV10-3 and TRBJ1-1; the match to TRBD1 covers 7 bases. The V segment lost 7 bases and the J segment 5 bases; nucleotides outside the gene matches: 7. The germline gives CDR1 ENHRY, CDR2 SYGVKD. The CDR3 sequence is 13 residues long. The CDR3 sequence is CAIKSGGNTEAFF. The CDR3 DNA sequence: TGTGCCATCAAGTCAGGGGGTAATACTGAAGCTTTCTTT.

The rearrangement links TRBV4-1 to TRBJ2-2, with 8 bases fitting TRBD1. This CDR3 has 16 amino acids. V lost 2 bases and J lost 7; bases outside the gene matches: 9. Per germline, CDR1 MGHRA and CDR2 YSYEKL. The CDR3 DNA reads as TGCGCCAGCAGCCAACTCGGGCAGGGGGCCATCGGGGAGCTGTTTTTT. Protein sequence: CASSQLGQGAIGELFF.

For the CDR3, the DNA is TGTGCCAGCAGCTCTATGTGGGGACAGGTGAGCGAGCAGTACTTC. This codes for CASSSMWGQVSEQYF. The genes are TRBV7-9 and TRBJ2-7, with 8 bases fitting TRBD1. The V segment lost 4 bases and the J segment 6 bases; nucleotides outside the gene matches: 11. The CDR3 extends over 15 amino acids. Germline V gives CDR1 SEHNR, CDR2 FQNEAQ (reference sequence).

V gene TRBV5-1 combines with J gene TRBJ2-7, with 13 positions matching TRBD2. V shed 5 bases, J shed 7 bases, and the junction held 9 bases outside the gene matches. The CDR3 covers 15 residues. The germline CDR1 and CDR2 sequences are SGHRS and YFSETQ. CDR3 protein: CASRTSGGPGGEQYF. The CDR3 nucleotides are TGCGCCAGCAGGACTAGCGGGGGGCCCGGAGGGGAGCAGTACTTC.

The V and J genes are TRBV27 and TRBJ1-5, with 8 bases fitting TRBD1. This CDR3 contains 14 residues. Germline V gene data show CDR1 as MNHEY and CDR2 as SMNVEV (reference sequence). After removal of 5 bases from V and 7 bases from J, the junction contained 7 bases not matched to a gene. CDR3 DNA: TGTGCCAGCAGTCCGAGACAGGGGAAACAGCCCCAGCATTTT. It is translated as CASSPRQGKQPQHF.

The chain carries TRBV30 and TRBJ1-6, with 8 nucleotides matching TRBD1. V was clipped by 4 bases and J by 0 bases; unmatched bases: 11. Germline V gives CDR1 GTSNPN, CDR2 SVGIG (reference sequence). The CDR3 consists of 18 residues. The CDR3 nucleotides read TGTGCCTGGATTGCCCAGGGGGCCTTAAGCTCCTATAATTCACCCCTCCACTTT. Translation: CAWIAQGALSSYNSPLHF.

The chain has TRBV6-5 and TRBJ2-5; 7 bases line up with TRBD1. Looked up from germline, CDR1 is MNHEY and CDR2 is SVGAGI. The CDR3 contains 14 residues. J lost 2 bases, V lost 5 bases, and 5 bases had no gene match. CDR3 nucleotide sequence: TGTGCCAGCAGTAATCGGGACAGACAAGAGACCCAGTACTTC. This gives the protein CASSNRDRQETQYF.

The chain is built from TRBV4-2 and TRBJ1-2; tentatively, D is TRBD1 (6 bases). The germline V and J ends were trimmed by 4 bases and 5 bases, with 17 bases remaining between them. Germline CDR1 reads LGHNA; CDR2 reads YNFKEQ. The CDR3 has 15 residues. CDR3 sequence (DNA): TGTGCCAGCAGCCCAGTCGAGTCAGGGGTGTATGGCTACACCTTC. Translating gives CASSPVESGVYGYTF.

This chain uses TRBV5-6 with TRBJ1-2; D might be TRBD1 (5 bases). This CDR3 is built from 16 residues. Germline V lookup: CDR1 SGHDT, CDR2 YYEEEE. Trimming took off 1 base at V and 6 bases at J, with 19 bases between the two ends. The CDR3 region is CASSLYRKGLRDGYTF. The CDR3 DNA sequence: TGTGCCAGCAGCTTGTATCGTAAGGGGCTCCGGGATGGCTACACCTTC. The complete variable domain, with remaining parts taken from reference TRBV5-6 and TRBJ1-2, reads DAGVTQSPTHLIKTRGQQVTLRCSPKSGHDTVSWYQQALGQGPQFIFQYYEEEERQRGNFPDRFSGHQFPNYSSELNVNALLLGDSALYLCASSLYRKGLRDGYTFGSGTRLTVV.

The CDR3, as DNA: TGTGCCAGCTTTCGACAGGGATTCACAGATACGCAGTATTTT. It yields the protein CASFRQGFTDTQYF. The rearrangement joins TRBV6-1 to TRBJ2-3; 7 nucleotides line up with TRBD1. Germline V gene data show CDR1 as MNHNS and CDR2 as SASEGT. The CDR3 runs to 14 residues. V was pared by 8 bases and J by 2 bases, with 7 bases of the junction left unmatched.

The chain has TRBV6-6 and TRBJ2-7; a possible D gene is TRBD1 (5 bases). The CDR3 has 13 amino acids. Trimming pared 0 bases from V and 3 bases from J, leaving 6 bases between. The germline CDR1 and CDR2 sequences are MNHNY and SVGAGI (reference sequence). The CDR3 sequence: CASSYSTGYEQYF. Written as DNA, the CDR3 is TGTGCCAGCAGTTACTCTACAGGCTACGAGCAGTACTTC.

V is TRBV6-5 and J is TRBJ1-2, with TRBD1 matching 10 bases. In germline, CDR1 is MNHEY, CDR2 SVGAGI. This CDR3 is 14 amino acids long. V was clipped by 8 bases and J by 8 bases; unmatched bases: 11. Here the CDR3 reads CASLPGTGVWGYTF. The CDR3 nucleotides are TGTGCCAGCCTGCCGGGGACAGGGGTCTGGGGCTACACCTTC.

This clone showed up many times. This chain uses TRBV19 with TRBJ2-5; D is perhaps TRBD2 (6 bases). Germline lookup yields CDR1 LNHDA and CDR2 SQIVND (reference sequence). This CDR3 comprises 13 residues. V lost 8 bases to trimming and J lost 1 base, with 11 bases between them. The CDR3 reads CASGRDFQETQYF. The CDR3, as DNA: TGTGCCAGTGGGCGGGACTTCCAAGAGACCCAGTACTTC.

The chain combines TRBV6-1 with TRBJ1-5; 7 bases map to TRBD1. The germline V gene has CDR1 MNHNS and CDR2 SASEGT. The V gene end was trimmed by 6 bases and the J gene end by 6 bases; junction bases not matched to a gene: 8. The length of the CDR3 is 14 residues. The CDR3 bases are TGTGCCAGCAGCCAAAATCCAGGGGGTCAGCCCCAGCATTTT. Translated: CASSQNPGGQPQHF.

The gene calls are TRBV5-1 and TRBJ2-5; 10 bases map to TRBD2. The CDR3 spans 16 residues. CDR1 and CDR2 from the germline V gene are SGHRS and YFSETQ. V lost 0 bases to trimming and J lost 4 bases; unmatched junction nucleotides: 6. CDR3 amino acids: CASSLALAGEAETQYF. The CDR3 region has the DNA TGCGCCAGCAGCTTGGCGCTAGCGGGAGAGGCAGAGACCCAGTACTTC.

This rearrangement joins TRBV28 to TRBJ2-7, with TRBD1 matching 10 bases. This CDR3 is 15 amino acids long. V was clipped by 5 bases and J by 5 bases; unmatched bases: 9. Germline CDR1 and CDR2: MDHEN and SYDVKM. In nucleotides, the CDR3 is TGTGCCAGCAGTCTAGGGGGACAGGGGCTCCACGAGCAGTACTTC. It specifies CASSLGGQGLHEQYF.